A selection of T cell receptor beta chains follows, all from one sample in a study of OX40 agonist ivuxolimab in advanced cancers. Data came from immunoSEQ multiplex PCR; TCRdb stores just in-frame clones and leaves some out. This table holds tens of thousands of clones, approximately 80% found once. Source: CD4+ or CD8+ T cells sorted from blood, taken in a trial of the OX40 agonist ivuxolimab. These receptors came from an adult with an advanced solid tumor such as melanoma, head and neck, liver or kidney cancer. Both conserved end residues are part of each CDR3. Each record gives: D gene, V gene, clone size, J gene, CDR3 protein, CDR3 DNA. A D gene is named only where the DNA matches it firmly. Size is omitted from some rows. Given values are once, few, many or a class for expanded clones.

>.|TRBV9|few|TRBJ1-1
CASSVDQGRVTEAFF
TGTGCCAGCAGCGTAGACCAGGGGAGGGTCACTGAAGCTTTCTTT
>.|TRBV27|.|TRBJ1-1
CASITRRAGATNTEAFF
TGTGCCAGCATCACTCGGAGGGCAGGGGCGACGAACACTGAAGCTTTCTTT
>.|TRBV14|.|TRBJ2-5
CASSQFTAAGETQYF
TGTGCCAGCAGCCAATTTACCGCGGCTGGCGAGACCCAGTACTTC
>.|TRBV9|.|TRBJ2-3
CASSPRAGSTDTQYF
TGTGCCAGCAGCCCCCGGGCAGGGAGCACAGATACGCAGTATTTT
>.|TRBV6-6|.|TRBJ1-2
CASRLTVNYGYTF
TGTGCCAGCAGACTCACAGTGAACTATGGCTACACCTTC
>.|TRBV6-1|.|TRBJ2-2
CASSLTGSGELFF
TGTGCCAGCAGTCTCACAGGATCCGGGGAGCTGTTTTTT
>TRBD2|TRBV7-2|.|TRBJ2-2
CASSLSSGGANTGELFF
TGTGCCAGCAGCTTATCTAGCGGGGGCGCGAACACCGGGGAGCTGTTTTTT
>.|TRBV11-2|.|TRBJ1-1
CASSLGGGTWAFF
TGTGCCAGCAGCTTAGGGGGAGGAACGTGGGCTTTCTTT
>.|TRBV10-3|.|TRBJ1-5
CAISDGVGNQPQHF
TGTGCCATCAGTGACGGGGTCGGCAATCAGCCCCAGCATTTT
>.|TRBV6-6|.|TRBJ1-5
CASSYSSQQPQHF
TGTGCCAGCAGTTACTCGAGTCAGCAGCCCCAGCATTTT
>.|TRBV7-8|few|TRBJ2-7
CASSLEHSLPYEQYF
TGTGCCAGCAGCTTAGAGCACAGCCTCCCCTACGAGCAGTACTTC
>TRBD1|TRBV5-1|.|TRBJ1-1
CASSPSGGTEAFF
TGCGCCAGCAGCCCGTCAGGGGGCACTGAAGCTTTCTTT
>TRBD2|TRBV7-6|.|TRBJ2-1
CASSNYPSGRANEQFF
TGTGCCAGCAGCAACTACCCTAGCGGGAGGGCGAATGAGCAGTTCTTC
>.|TRBV6-5|.|TRBJ2-2
CASSYSGSTGELFF
TGTGCCAGCAGTTACTCAGGGTCCACCGGGGAGCTGTTTTTT
>.|TRBV4-3|.|TRBJ2-7
CASSQEAGADEQYF
TGCGCCAGCAGCCAAGAAGCGGGCGCGGACGAGCAGTACTTC
>.|TRBV29-1|.|TRBJ2-5
CSVERFQETQYF
TGCAGCGTTGAGCGATTCCAAGAGACCCAGTACTTC
>.|TRBV5-1|.|TRBJ2-1
CASSLGEAGGNEQFF
TGCGCCAGCAGCTTGGGTGAGGCGGGCGGCAATGAGCAGTTCTTC
>TRBD1|TRBV5-1|.|TRBJ2-3
CASSGQGTDTQYF
TGCGCCAGCAGCGGACAGGGTACAGATACGCAGTATTTT
>.|TRBV19|.|TRBJ2-1
CASSTRGFTALIEQFF
TGTGCCAGTAGTACCCGGGGGTTTACCGCTCTTATTGAGCAGTTCTTC
>TRBD1|TRBV27|.|TRBJ1-4
CASRRDSSNEKLFF
TGTGCCAGCAGAAGGGACAGTTCTAATGAAAAACTGTTTTTT
>.|TRBV30|.|TRBJ1-2
CARQLFYGYTF
TGTGCTAGACAGCTTTTCTATGGCTACACCTTC
>.|TRBV5-1|.|TRBJ1-2
CASSPGGDLYGYTF
TGCGCCAGCAGTCCCGGAGGGGATCTCTATGGCTACACCTTC
>.|TRBV7-9|few|TRBJ1-4
CASSSDGPGKLFF
TGTGCCAGCAGCTCGGACGGCCCTGGAAAACTGTTTTTT
>TRBD1|TRBV30|few|TRBJ2-6
CAWKGTGGANVLTF
TGTGCCTGGAAAGGGACAGGTGGGGCCAACGTCCTGACTTTC
>.|TRBV6-1|.|TRBJ2-1
CASGRDSKYEQFF
TGTGCCAGCGGGCGGGACAGTAAATATGAGCAGTTCTTC
>TRBD2|TRBV14|.|TRBJ2-7
CASSAGLAGSSYEQYF
TGTGCCAGCAGCGCGGGACTAGCGGGGAGCTCCTACGAGCAGTACTTC
>TRBD1|TRBV19|.|TRBJ1-4
CASSLPGQGTEKLFF
TGTGCCAGTAGTTTGCCGGGACAGGGGACTGAAAAACTGTTTTTT
>TRBD2|TRBV4-2|.|TRBJ2-7
CASSQGGTSGRVYEQYF
TGTGCCAGCAGCCAGGGGGGGACTAGCGGGAGAGTTTACGAGCAGTACTTC
>.|TRBV19|.|TRBJ1-1
CASSTSVSRNTEAFF
TGTGCCAGTAGCACAAGCGTATCCAGGAACACTGAAGCTTTCTTT
>.|TRBV28|once|TRBJ2-7
CASNAAGRSYEQYF
TGTGCCAGCAATGCGGCAGGCCGCTCCTACGAGCAGTACTTC
>.|TRBV27|.|TRBJ2-7
CASSPYPTGAYEQYF
TGTGCCAGCAGTCCCTATCCGACAGGTGCCTACGAGCAGTACTTC
>TRBD1|TRBV5-6|once|TRBJ2-5
CASSPETGIETQYF
TGTGCCAGCAGCCCGGAGACAGGGATAGAGACCCAGTACTTC
>.|TRBV6-1|.|TRBJ1-6
CASSTNPGERLHF
TGTGCCAGCAGTACTAATCCGGGTGAACGCCTCCACTTT
>TRBD2|TRBV7-9|.|TRBJ2-3
CASTLGRAGTDTQYF
TGTGCCAGCACCCTAGGGAGGGCCGGGACAGATACGCAGTATTTT
>.|TRBV10-1|.|TRBJ2-5
CASSVEQGGPEYF
TGCGCCAGCAGTGTCGAACAGGGAGGCCCTGAGTACTTC
>.|TRBV9|.|TRBJ1-1
CASSVGGTTEAFF
TGCGCCAGCAGCGTAGGAGGGACCACTGAAGCTTTCTTT
>.|TRBV18|.|TRBJ2-7
CASSPTDSYEQYF
TGTGCCAGCTCACCAACAGACTCCTACGAGCAGTACTTC
>TRBD1|TRBV27|few|TRBJ2-7
CASSRRGQGRDEQYF
TGTGCCAGCAGTCGACGGGGACAGGGAAGGGACGAGCAGTACTTC
>.|TRBV5-1|.|TRBJ1-4
CASALRGGSGEKLFF
TGCGCCAGCGCTCTTCGGGGTGGTAGTGGTGAAAAACTGTTTTTT
>TRBD1|TRBV7-9|few|TRBJ2-3
CASSLGQGAIDTQYF
TGTGCCAGCAGCCTCGGACAGGGGGCCATAGATACGCAGTATTTT
>TRBD2|TRBV7-9|.|TRBJ2-7
CASSGGGDEQYF
TGTGCCAGCAGCGGGGGGGGAGACGAGCAGTACTTC